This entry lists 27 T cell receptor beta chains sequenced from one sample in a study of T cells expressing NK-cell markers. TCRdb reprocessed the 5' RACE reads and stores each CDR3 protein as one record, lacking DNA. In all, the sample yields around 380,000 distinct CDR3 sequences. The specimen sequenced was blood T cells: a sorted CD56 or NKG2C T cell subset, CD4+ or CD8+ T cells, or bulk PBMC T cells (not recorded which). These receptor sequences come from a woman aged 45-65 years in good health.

This CDR3 reads CASSLVGSFSYNEQFF. The rearrangement links TRBV5-1 to TRBJ2-1. The germline V gene encodes CDR1 SGHRS and CDR2 YFSETQ. The CDR3 contains 16 residues.

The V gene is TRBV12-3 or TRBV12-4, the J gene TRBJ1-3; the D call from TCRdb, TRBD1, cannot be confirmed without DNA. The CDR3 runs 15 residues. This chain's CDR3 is CASSYPGGAGNTIYF.

The CDR3 region is CASSSEGTGKGYTF. This chain links TRBV7-9 with TRBJ1-2; TCRdb's D call of TRBD1 is untestable without DNA. Germline V gene lookup returns CDR1 SEHNR and CDR2 FQNEAQ (reference sequence). This CDR3 is built from 14 residues. The whole variable domain, filled in from reference TRBV7-9 and TRBJ1-2, reads DTGVSQNPRHKITKRGQNVTFRCDPISEHNRLYWYRQTLGQGPEFLTYFQNEAQLEKSRLLSDRFSAERPKGSFSTLEIQRTEQGDSAMYLCASSSEGTGKGYTFGSGTRLTVV.

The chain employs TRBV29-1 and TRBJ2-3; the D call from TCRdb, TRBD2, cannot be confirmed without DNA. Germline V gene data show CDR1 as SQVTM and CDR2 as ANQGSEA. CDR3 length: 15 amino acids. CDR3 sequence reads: CSVSGLAGRTDTQYF.

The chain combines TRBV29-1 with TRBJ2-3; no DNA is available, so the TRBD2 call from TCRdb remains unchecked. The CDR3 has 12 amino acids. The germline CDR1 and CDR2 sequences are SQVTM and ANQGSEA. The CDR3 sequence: CSGGRMGDTQYF.

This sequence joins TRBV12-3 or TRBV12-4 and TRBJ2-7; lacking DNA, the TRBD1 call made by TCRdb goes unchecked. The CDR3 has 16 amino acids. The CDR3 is CASSSWMGQGIYEQYF.

CDR3: CASSYSLLWGATQPQHF. The chain recombines TRBV6-6 with TRBJ1-5; TCRdb calls TRBD1, which cannot be checked without DNA. This CDR3 is built from 17 residues. CDR1 and CDR2 from the germline V gene are MNHNY and SVGAGI (reference sequence).

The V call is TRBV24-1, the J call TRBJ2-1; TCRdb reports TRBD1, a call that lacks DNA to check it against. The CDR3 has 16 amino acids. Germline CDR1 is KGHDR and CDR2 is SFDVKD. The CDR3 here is CATSDFATGSYNEQFF.

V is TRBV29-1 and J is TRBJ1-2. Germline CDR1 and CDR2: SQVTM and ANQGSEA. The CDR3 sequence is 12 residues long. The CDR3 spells CSVGEMIYGYTF. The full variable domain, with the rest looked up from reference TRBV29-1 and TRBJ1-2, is SAVISQKPSRDICQRGTSLTIQCQVDSQVTMMFWYRQQPGQSLTLIATANQGSEATYESGFVIDKFPISRPNLTFSTLTVSNMSPEDSSIYLCSVGEMIYGYTFGSGTRLTVV.

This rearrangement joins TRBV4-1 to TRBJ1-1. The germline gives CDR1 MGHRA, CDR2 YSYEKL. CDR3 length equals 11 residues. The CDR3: CASSQDRKAFF.

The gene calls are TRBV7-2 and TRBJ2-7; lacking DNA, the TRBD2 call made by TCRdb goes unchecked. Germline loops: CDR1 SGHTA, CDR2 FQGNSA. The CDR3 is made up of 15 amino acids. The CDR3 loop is CASSFPMREWYEQYF.

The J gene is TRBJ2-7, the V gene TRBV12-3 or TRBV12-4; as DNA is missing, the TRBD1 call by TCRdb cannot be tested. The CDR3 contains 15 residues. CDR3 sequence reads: CASSTRQVRAYEQYF.

The CDR3 sequence is CASSPRVGQGDYEQFF. V gene TRBV9 combines with J gene TRBJ2-1; TCRdb picks TRBD1, but there is no DNA to check that call. Per the germline V gene, CDR1 is SGDLS and CDR2 is YYNGEE. This CDR3 is 16 amino acids long.

The CDR3 protein is CASTKGRNEQFF. This chain connects TRBV12-3 or TRBV12-4 to TRBJ2-1; absent DNA, TCRdb's TRBD2 call cannot be checked. The CDR3 has 12 amino acids.

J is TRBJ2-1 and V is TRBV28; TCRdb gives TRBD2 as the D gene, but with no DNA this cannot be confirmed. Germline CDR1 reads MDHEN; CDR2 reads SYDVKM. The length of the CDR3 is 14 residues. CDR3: CASSLTSGSREQFF.

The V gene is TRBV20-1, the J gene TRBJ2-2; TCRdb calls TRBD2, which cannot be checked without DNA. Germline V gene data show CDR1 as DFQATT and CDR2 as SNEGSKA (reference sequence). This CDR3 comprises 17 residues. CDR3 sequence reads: CSARALAGVRDTGELFF.

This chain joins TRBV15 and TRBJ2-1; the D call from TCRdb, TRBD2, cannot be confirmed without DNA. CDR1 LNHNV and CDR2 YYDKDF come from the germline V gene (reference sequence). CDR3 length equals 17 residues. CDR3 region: CATSRDRPSGSYNEQFF.

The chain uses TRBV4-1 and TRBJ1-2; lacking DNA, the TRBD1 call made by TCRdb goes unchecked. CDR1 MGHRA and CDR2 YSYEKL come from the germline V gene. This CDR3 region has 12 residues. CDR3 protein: CASSGHNYGYTF.

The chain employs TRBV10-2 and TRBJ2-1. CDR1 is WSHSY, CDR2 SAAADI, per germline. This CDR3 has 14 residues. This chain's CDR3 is CASRWTSSYNEQFF.

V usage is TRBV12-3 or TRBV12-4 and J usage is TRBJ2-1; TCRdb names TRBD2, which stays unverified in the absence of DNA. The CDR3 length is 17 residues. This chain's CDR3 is CASRALAAGNRVNEQFF.

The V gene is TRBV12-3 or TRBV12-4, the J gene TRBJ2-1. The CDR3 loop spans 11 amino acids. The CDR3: CASSFSSEQFF.

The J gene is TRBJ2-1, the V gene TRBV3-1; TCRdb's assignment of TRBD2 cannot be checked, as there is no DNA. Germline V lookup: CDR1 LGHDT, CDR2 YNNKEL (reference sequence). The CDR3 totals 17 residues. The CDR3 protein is CASSQAPGLAVFAEQFF.

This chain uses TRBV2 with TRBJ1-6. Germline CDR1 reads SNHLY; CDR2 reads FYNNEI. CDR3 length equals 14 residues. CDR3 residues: CASIEEWVNSPLHF.

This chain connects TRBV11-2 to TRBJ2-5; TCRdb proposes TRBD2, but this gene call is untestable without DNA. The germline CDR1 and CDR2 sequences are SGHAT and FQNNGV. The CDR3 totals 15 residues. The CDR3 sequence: CASSTGTSGTETQYF.

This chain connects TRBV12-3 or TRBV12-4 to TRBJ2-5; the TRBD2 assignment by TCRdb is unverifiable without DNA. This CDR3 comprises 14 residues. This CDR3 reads CASSPPASKETQYF.

CDR3 loop: CSAGGRLAGGETQYF. V and J are TRBV20-1 and TRBJ2-5; the TCRdb D gene call, TRBD2, has no DNA to confirm it. This CDR3 has 15 amino acids. Germline CDR1 reads DFQATT; CDR2 reads SNEGSKA (reference sequence).

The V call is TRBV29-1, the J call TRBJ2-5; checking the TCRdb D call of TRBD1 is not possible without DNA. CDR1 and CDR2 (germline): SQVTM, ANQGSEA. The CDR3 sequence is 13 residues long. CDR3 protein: CSVAGQGLETQYF.